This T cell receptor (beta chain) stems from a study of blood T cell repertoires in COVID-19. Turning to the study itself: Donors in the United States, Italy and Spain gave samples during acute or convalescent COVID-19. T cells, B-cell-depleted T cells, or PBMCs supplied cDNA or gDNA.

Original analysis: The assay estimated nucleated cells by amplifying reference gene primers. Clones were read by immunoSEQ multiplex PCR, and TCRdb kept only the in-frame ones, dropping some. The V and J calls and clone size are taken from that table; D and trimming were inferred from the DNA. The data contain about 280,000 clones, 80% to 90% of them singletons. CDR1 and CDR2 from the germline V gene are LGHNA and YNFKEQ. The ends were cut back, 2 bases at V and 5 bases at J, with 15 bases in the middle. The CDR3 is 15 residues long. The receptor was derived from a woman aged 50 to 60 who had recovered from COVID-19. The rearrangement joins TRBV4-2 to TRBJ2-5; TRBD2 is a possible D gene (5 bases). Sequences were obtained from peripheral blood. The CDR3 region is CASSQYPISAETQYF. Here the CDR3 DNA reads TGTGCCAGCAGCCAATACCCGATTAGCGCTGAGACCCAGTACTTC.